A selection of T cell receptor beta chains follows, all from one sample in a study of blood T cells in healthy people across ages. TCRdb processed the 5' RACE reads anew with MiXCR; each CDR3 protein has one entry. The repertoire consists of 850,000 to 1,000,000 distinct CDR3 sequences, with just over 50% occurring once and the leading ten covering about a fifth. The sample comprised blood. The receptors were gathered from an older woman in good health. The CDR3 runs from the conserved cysteine through the conserved F or W. A D gene is named only where the DNA matches it firmly. Clone size appears in some rows only: once, few, many, or a class for an expanded clone.

size,J,D,V,DNA,CDR3
few,TRBJ1-4,.,TRBV21-1,TGTGCCAGCAGCAACCAACAGTCAACTAATGAAAAACTGTTTTTT,CASSNQQSTNEKLFF
few,TRBJ2-7,.,TRBV7-2,TGTGCCAGCAGCTTTCTCCTCTCCTACGAGCAGTACTTC,CASSFLLSYEQYF
.,TRBJ2-1,.,TRBV4-1,TGCGCCAGCAGCGCGGGGTGGGCTGACAACGCTGAGCAGTTCTTC,CASSAGWADNAEQFF
.,TRBJ1-5,TRBD1,TRBV10-3,TGTGCCATCAGTGGGACAGGGGGCCTGGGTCAGCCCCAGCATTTT,CAISGTGGLGQPQHF
few,TRBJ2-3,TRBD1,TRBV10-3,TGTGCCATCAGTGATCAGGGGGCAGAGACAGATACGCAGTATTTT,CAISDQGAETDTQYF
.,TRBJ2-6,TRBD1,TRBV12-3/TRBV12-4,TGTGCCAGCAGTTGGGGACGACAGGGGATTATATTGGCTGGGGCCAACGTCCTGACTTTC,CASSWGRQGIILAGANVLTF
.,TRBJ2-1,TRBD2,TRBV20-1,TGCAGTGCTAGAGATCTGGCTAGCGGGAGACCCTACAATGAGCAGTTCTTC,CSARDLASGRPYNEQFF
.,TRBJ2-7,TRBD1,TRBV28,TGTGCCAGCAGTTTATGGGACAGGGGCCCTACCTACGAGCAGTACTTC,CASSLWDRGPTYEQYF
.,TRBJ2-3,.,TRBV7-3,TGTGCCAGCAGCCCGGAGCTCTACACAGATACGCAGTATTTT,CASSPELYTDTQYF
.,TRBJ1-1,TRBD1,TRBV4-2,TGTGCCAGCAGCCACGACGGACAGGGGGCGACTGAAGCTTTCTTT,CASSHDGQGATEAFF
few,TRBJ2-5,.,TRBV14,TGTGCCAGCAGCCAAGTATTTGAGACCCAGTACTTC,CASSQVFETQYF
.,TRBJ2-5,TRBD2,TRBV27,TGTGCCAGCAGTTTCACCCTTTCCGCGGGAGGGGGAGAGACCCAGTACTTC,CASSFTLSAGGGETQYF
.,TRBJ2-7,.,TRBV20-1,TGCAGATTAGGGAGCGGAACCTACGAGCAGTACTTC,CRLGSGTYEQYF
few,TRBJ2-7,TRBD2,TRBV4-3,TGCGCCAGCAGCCAGGGACTAGCGGAAGCCTCCTACGAGCAGTACTTC,CASSQGLAEASYEQYF
few,TRBJ2-7,TRBD2,TRBV2,TGTGCCAGCAGTGAATCTAGCGGTCCCTACGAGCAGTACTTC,CASSESSGPYEQYF
.,TRBJ2-7,TRBD2,TRBV5-6,TGTGCCAGCAGCTTGACCAGCGGGAGGCGGGACGAGCAGTACTTC,CASSLTSGRRDEQYF
few,TRBJ2-3,TRBD2,TRBV10-3,TGTGCCATCAGTGAGGCTAGCGGGAGAACTAGCACAGATACGCAGTATTTT,CAISEASGRTSTDTQYF
.,TRBJ2-5,TRBD1,TRBV20-1,TGCAGTGCTCCGGACAGGGGTGGGACCCAGTACTTC,CSAPDRGGTQYF
.,TRBJ2-3,TRBD2,TRBV4-2,TGTGCCAGCAGCCAAGTTCTGGGAGGGACGACAGATACGCAGTATTTT,CASSQVLGGTTDTQYF
.,TRBJ2-7,.,TRBV24-1,TGTGCCACCAGTGATAGCGGGTTAATCTACGAGCAGTACTTC,CATSDSGLIYEQYF
.,TRBJ2-5,.,TRBV2,TGTGCCAGCTTCGACCCCGGGCCAACGGAGACCCAGTACTTC,CASFDPGPTETQYF
.,TRBJ1-6,TRBD1,TRBV14,TGTGCCAGCAGCCGGACCGGACAGGGAGTCTATAATTCACCCCTCCACTTT,CASSRTGQGVYNSPLHF
few,TRBJ2-3,.,TRBV7-8,TGTGCCAGCAGCTTAGCGATGGGATTCGGGGATACGCAGTATTTT,CASSLAMGFGDTQYF
.,TRBJ1-2,.,TRBV7-2,TGTGCCAGCAGCGGGGCCCGGCATGTCACCTTC,CASSGARHVTF
.,TRBJ2-7,TRBD1,TRBV28,TGTGCCAGCAGTATCCCCGGGACAGGGGCCTACGAGCAGTACTTC,CASSIPGTGAYEQYF
few,TRBJ1-2,.,TRBV28,TGTGCCAGCAGTTTCAGGTACGCCTATGGCTACACCTTC,CASSFRYAYGYTF
few,TRBJ2-6,TRBD1,TRBV4-1,TGCGCCAGCCGCCCCTTTACAGGGGTCGGGGCCAACGTCCTGACTTTC,CASRPFTGVGANVLTF
few,TRBJ2-7,TRBD2,TRBV5-1,TGCGCCAGCAGCTTGGAGCCTAGCGGAGGTGCCTACGAGCAGTACTTC,CASSLEPSGGAYEQYF
few,TRBJ2-7,.,TRBV4-1,TGCGCCAGCAGCCAAGAGGGCGGAGGAAACGTCCACGAGCAGTACTTC,CASSQEGGGNVHEQYF
few,TRBJ2-7,.,TRBV7-2,TGTGCCAGCAGCCTCGACTGGGACGAGCAGTACTTC,CASSLDWDEQYF
.,TRBJ2-7,TRBD2,TRBV6-5,TGTGCCAGCGGGCGTCAGGGAGGGGAGCAGTACTTC,CASGRQGGEQYF
.,TRBJ2-2,.,TRBV20-1,TGCAGTGCTTTAGCCACCGGGGAGCTGTTTTTT,CSALATGELFF
.,TRBJ1-6,.,TRBV20-1,TGCAGTGCTGGCGGGGCCTGGAGGAATTCACCCCTCCACTTT,CSAGGAWRNSPLHF
.,TRBJ2-1,.,TRBV5-1,TGCGCCAGCAGGCCTACAGGGTTAGACTACAATGAGCAGTTCTTC,CASRPTGLDYNEQFF